A selection of T cell receptor beta chains follows, all from one sample in a study of T-cell reconstitution after alpha-beta-depleted transplantation in children. Each CDR3 protein gets one entry after TCRdb re-called the PCR reads with MiXCR. There are some 450,000 distinct CDR3 sequences in the sample; 43% occur only once, and under 35% lies in the top ten. Material: PBMCs, obtained before TCRalphabeta/CD19-depleted stem cell transplant. These receptor sequences come from a girl aged 2-10 years with aplastic anemia, due to receive a stem cell transplant. The CDR3 runs from the conserved cysteine through the conserved F or W. A D gene is named only where the DNA matches it firmly. Part of the rows lack a size; the others show once, few, many or a class for expanded clones.

v_call	j_call	clone_size	d_call	cdr3_nt	cdr3_aa
TRBV11-2	TRBJ2-1	-	-	TGTGCCAGCAGCTTACTTCGCGGCAATGAGCAGTTCTTC	CASSLLRGNEQFF
TRBV20-1	TRBJ2-7	-	TRBD2	TGCAGTGCCCCTGGACTAGCGGGAACTATTACTATGGGACTGGCCTACGAGCAGTACTTC	CSAPGLAGTITMGLAYEQYF
TRBV4-2	TRBJ2-3	-	-	TGTTCCAGCAGCCAAGTGGAAGGGGGCACAGATACGCAGTATTTT	CSSSQVEGGTDTQYF
TRBV20-1	TRBJ2-3	-	TRBD2	TGCAGTGCTAGAGGTCGTACTGGGGACTACCGGCCCTTTAGCACAGATACGCAGTATTTT	CSARGRTGDYRPFSTDTQYF
TRBV5-6	TRBJ2-1	-	TRBD2	TGTGCCAGCAGCTTGGTGGTAGCGGGCCCCGTAGGCGAGCAGTTCTTC	CASSLVVAGPVGEQFF
TRBV15	TRBJ2-2	once	TRBD2	TGTGCCACCAGCAGATATAGCGGGGTTTCGAACACCGGGGAGCTGTTTTTT	CATSRYSGVSNTGELFF
TRBV7-9	TRBJ2-5	-	-	TGTGCCAGCAGCTTAGGTGCCATTGAGACCCAGTACTTC	CASSLGAIETQYF
TRBV6-2/TRBV6-3	TRBJ2-1	-	-	TGTGCCAGCCGAACTCAGACTCGACACAATGAGCAGTTCTTC	CASRTQTRHNEQFF
TRBV6-1	TRBJ2-3	few	TRBD2	TGTGCCAGCAACGTCACTAGCGGGAGCCCAGATACGCAGTATTTT	CASNVTSGSPDTQYF
TRBV5-1	TRBJ2-2	many	-	TGCGCCAGCAGCTCGGCCAGTTTAACCACCGGGGAGCTGTTTTTT	CASSSASLTTGELFF
TRBV20-1	TRBJ2-3	-	-	TGCAGTGCTAGGGCTCACGGGTCCACAGATACGCAGTATTTT	CSARAHGSTDTQYF
TRBV28	TRBJ2-7	-	-	TGTGCCAGCAGTTTGTCACAGGCCTACGAGCAGTACTTC	CASSLSQAYEQYF
TRBV20-1	TRBJ2-7	few	-	TGCAGTGCCACCCCGGGCGGCGCTTTCTACGAGCAGTACTTC	CSATPGGAFYEQYF
TRBV18	TRBJ2-7	-	-	TGTGCCAGCTCACTCACGAGAGAGCAGTACTTC	CASSLTREQYF
TRBV10-1	TRBJ2-3	few	TRBD2	TGCGCCAGCAGTGATCCTTCTTCGACTAGCGGGAGTACAGATACGCAGTATTTT	CASSDPSSTSGSTDTQYF
TRBV5-1	TRBJ2-7	-	TRBD2	TGCGCCAGCAGCTTGTCTGTTAAACTGGGACTAGCGGGGCCCCAAGACTTC	CASSLSVKLGLAGPQDF
TRBV7-8	TRBJ2-2	-	TRBD2	TGTGCCAGCGGTTTTACTAGCGGGAGAGAGACCGGGGAGCTGTATTTT	CASGFTSGRETGELYF
TRBV29-1	TRBJ2-5	-	TRBD1	TGCAGCGTTAACAGGGGGGTGGAGACCCAGTACTTC	CSVNRGVETQYF
TRBV5-5	TRBJ1-1	-	-	TGTGCCAGCAGCCCGTTGGAGGGTTCGTACACTGAAGCTTTCTTT	CASSPLEGSYTEAFF
TRBV28	TRBJ1-2	-	TRBD1	TGTGCCAGCAGTGCCCCGGGACAGGCAATCTATGGCTACACCTTC	CASSAPGQAIYGYTF
TRBV6-1	TRBJ1-2	-	TRBD1	TGTGCCAGCAGTGTTTCCGGGACAGGGATGAGCTACACCTTC	CASSVSGTGMSYTF
TRBV6-2/TRBV6-3	TRBJ2-7	many	TRBD2	TGTGCCAGCAGTTACTTATGGCGGGAGCGCTACGAGCAGTACTTC	CASSYLWRERYEQYF
TRBV7-3	TRBJ2-7	few	TRBD1	TGTGCCAGCAGCTCTTCGACAGGGGGCGACGAGCAGTACTTC	CASSSSTGGDEQYF
TRBV15	TRBJ1-4	-	-	TGTGCCACCAGCAGAGATAGGCAGGAAAAACTGTTTTTT	CATSRDRQEKLFF
TRBV2	TRBJ2-3	-	TRBD2	TGTGCCAGCAGTGAAGTAGCGGGAACCACAGATACGCAGTATTTT	CASSEVAGTTDTQYF
TRBV20-1	TRBJ2-1	-	-	TGCAGTGCTAGCTTACCGGGTTCCTACAATGAGCAGTTCTTC	CSASLPGSYNEQFF
TRBV18	TRBJ2-3	many	-	TGTGCCAGCTTTTACGGGGATACGCAGTATTTT	CASFYGDTQYF
TRBV28	TRBJ2-3	-	-	TGTGCCAGCAGTCCCTCGGGATGGGGTCGGGCAGATACGCAGTATTTT	CASSPSGWGRADTQYF
TRBV5-1	TRBJ2-3	once	-	TGCGCCAGCAGCTTGGTTGTAAGGCATGATACGCAGTATTTT	CASSLVVRHDTQYF
TRBV7-9	TRBJ2-6	once	-	TGTGCCAGCAGCTTATATGGGCAGTCTGGGGCCAACGTCCTGACTTTC	CASSLYGQSGANVLTF
TRBV7-3	TRBJ1-1	-	-	TGTGCCAGCAGCCTCCAACATGGGAACACTGAAGCTTTCTTT	CASSLQHGNTEAFF
TRBV3-1	TRBJ2-1	few	TRBD2	TGTGCCAGCAGCCAAGAAGCTAGCGGGAGTTACAATGAGCAGTTCTTC	CASSQEASGSYNEQFF
TRBV7-9	TRBJ1-1	-	-	TGTGCCAGCAGCTCGTCATCCGGGGCTATGAACACTGAAGCTTTCTTT	CASSSSSGAMNTEAFF
TRBV12-5	TRBJ1-1	few	-	TGTGCTAGTGGTTTGGGACAGAACGCTGAAGCTTTCTTT	CASGLGQNAEAFF
TRBV5-1	TRBJ2-7	few	TRBD2	TGCGCCAGCAGCTTGCCCGGGACTAGCGGGAGGGGGTACGAGCAGTACTTC	CASSLPGTSGRGYEQYF
TRBV10-2	TRBJ2-1	few	-	TGCGCCAGCAGTGAGGCTCTTTCCTACAATGAGCAGTTCTTC	CASSEALSYNEQFF
TRBV12-3/TRBV12-4	TRBJ2-1	many	-	TGTGCCAGCAGTTTAGCCTCCCCGAATGAGCAGTTCTTC	CASSLASPNEQFF
TRBV6-1	TRBJ1-3	-	-	TGTGCCAGCAGTGAAGCGTGGGGGTTTGGAAACACCATATATTTT	CASSEAWGFGNTIYF
TRBV20-1	TRBJ1-2	many	-	TGCAGTGCAAGAGAGGCCCTAGAGGGCTACACCTTC	CSAREALEGYTF
TRBV20-1	TRBJ2-4	-	-	TGCAGTGCTCTAGGGACGAACATTCAGTACTTC	CSALGTNIQYF
TRBV20-1	TRBJ2-6	few	-	TGCAGTGCTAGTCGCAGAATCTCTGGGGCCAACGTCCTGACTTTC	CSASRRISGANVLTF
TRBV20-1	TRBJ1-2	-	-	TGCAGTGCTCAGAGGGGGGGTAACTATGGCTACACCTTC	CSAQRGGNYGYTF
TRBV20-1	TRBJ1-5	once	-	TGCAGTGCTTGGCGGGGGTTTAATCAGCCCCAGCATTTT	CSAWRGFNQPQHF
TRBV28	TRBJ1-1	few	TRBD1	TGTGCCAGCAGCCCGGACAGGGCGAACACTGAAGCTTTCTTT	CASSPDRANTEAFF
TRBV7-8	TRBJ1-1	-	-	TGTGCCAGCAGCTTAGCGTCCGGCCGCACTGAAGCTTTCTTT	CASSLASGRTEAFF
TRBV20-1	TRBJ2-4	-	-	TGCAGTGCTGTTGGACGGGTGGAAAACATTCAGTACTTC	CSAVGRVENIQYF
TRBV12-5	TRBJ2-7	few	-	TGTGCTAGTGGTTCCCAATTCGGGACACGGAATCTTTACGAGCAGTACTTC	CASGSQFGTRNLYEQYF
TRBV20-1	TRBJ2-2	-	-	TGCAGTGCCAAACCAGGGTTCTCCGGGGAGCTGTTTTTT	CSAKPGFSGELFF
TRBV5-1	TRBJ2-6	many	TRBD1	TGCGCCAGCAGCCCCGGGACAGCGTACTCTGGGGCCAACGTCCTGACTTTC	CASSPGTAYSGANVLTF
TRBV7-2	TRBJ2-3	few	-	TGTGCCAGCAGCCGGGGGCAGATCACAGATACGCAGTATTTT	CASSRGQITDTQYF
TRBV11-3	TRBJ2-7	-	-	TGTGCCAGCAGCTTAGCGGAGGGATCCTACGAGCAGTACTTC	CASSLAEGSYEQYF